This T cell receptor (beta chain) is drawn from a study of beta chain features in type 1 diabetes. Study-wide background: Cell yields, age and gender were similar between patients and healthy donors. Analysis included about 100 million sorted cells drawn from all samples.

Since all of the isolated RNA was reverse transcribed, expressed TCRB transcripts were what got sequenced. TCRdb's table, derived via immunoSEQ multiplex PCR, lists solely in-frame clones and lacks some. The sample gives fewer than 200,000 clones, around 13% of which show up once; 0.5% to 0.75% is in the top ten. General study findings and limits: Researchers reported that naive, central memory and Treg TCRB repertoires appeared more similar in patients than in healthy donors.

Germline V gene lookup returns CDR1 SEHNR and CDR2 FQNEAQ (reference sequence). V gave up 3 bases and J gave up 1 base, with 5 bases separating them. The CDR3 length is 13 residues. Of note for this clone: Its specificity is not known.

One heparinised draw of blood, averaging about 116 mL, came from each donor. The genes are TRBV7-9 and TRBJ2-3; D is uncertain. This sequence originates from a woman aged 18-29 years in good health. The sample comprised central memory CD4+ T cells from blood. The CDR3 loop reads CASSFVGTDTQYF. CDR3 nucleotide sequence: TGTGCCAGCAGCTTCGTAGGCACAGATACGCAGTATTTT.